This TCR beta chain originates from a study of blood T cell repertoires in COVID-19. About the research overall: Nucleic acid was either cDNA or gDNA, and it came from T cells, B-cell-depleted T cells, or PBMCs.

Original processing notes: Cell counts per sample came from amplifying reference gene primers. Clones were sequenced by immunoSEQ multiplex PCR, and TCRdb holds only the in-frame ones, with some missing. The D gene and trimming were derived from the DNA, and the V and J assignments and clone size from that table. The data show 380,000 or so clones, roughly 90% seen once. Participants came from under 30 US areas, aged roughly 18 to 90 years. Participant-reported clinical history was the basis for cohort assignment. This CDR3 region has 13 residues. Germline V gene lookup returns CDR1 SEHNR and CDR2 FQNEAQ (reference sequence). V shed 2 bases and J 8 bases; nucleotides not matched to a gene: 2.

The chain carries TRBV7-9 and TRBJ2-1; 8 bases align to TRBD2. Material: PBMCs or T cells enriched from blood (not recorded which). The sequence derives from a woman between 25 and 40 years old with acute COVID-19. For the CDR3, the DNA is TGTGCCAGCAGCTTAATACTAGCGGATGAGCAGTTCTTC. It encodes CASSLILADEQFF.